Following are 13 T cell receptor beta chains from one sample sequenced in a study of neurological immune-mediated disorders (dated 2019 in TCRdb). Library preparation used 5' RACE. Sequenced on an Illumina HiSeq 2500. The public sequencing data were trimmed at Q25 with fastp and processed into clonotypes with MiXCR by TCRdb, which kept only in-frame beta chains. Rows are unified per CDR3 protein, each entry keeping the most common DNA and genes. The sample yields about 31,000 distinct CDR3 sequences; about 4% were counted once. The ten largest clones represent around 27% of the sample. Sequencing input: CD4+ T cells from blood. The receptors stem from a woman in her thirties or forties in good health.

This clonotype was observed at least ten times. The CDR3 here is CSAPPGAGIQETQYF. In DNA, the CDR3 is TGCAGTGCTCCCCCTGGGGCGGGGATCCAAGAGACCCAGTACTTC. This rearrangement joins TRBV20-1 to TRBJ2-5, with D perhaps TRBD2 (6 bases). V lost 5 bases and J 1 base, leaving 17 bases between the germline ends. The CDR3 runs 15 residues. CDR1 is DFQATT and CDR2 is SNEGSKA in the germline V gene (reference sequence).

At least ten counts were recorded for this clonotype. The J gene is TRBJ2-7, the V gene TRBV20-1, with 9 bases lining up with TRBD1. Germline lookup yields CDR1 DFQATT and CDR2 SNEGSKA (reference sequence). V was clipped by 3 bases and J by 7 bases; unmatched bases: 10. This CDR3 is 14 amino acids long. The CDR3 DNA reads as TGCAGTGCTAGTCCGGGACAGGGAGTTCGGGAGCAGTACTTC. This codes for CSASPGQGVREQYF.

This clonotype was seen repeatedly, ten times or more. V is TRBV10-3 and J is TRBJ1-4; no firm D call. V gave up 11 bases and J gave up 6 bases, with 13 bases separating them. The CDR3 covers 12 residues. CDR1 and CDR2 from the germline V gene are ENHRY and SYGVKD. The CDR3 DNA is TGTGCCGCCGCGCAGTCGGATGAAAAACTGTTTTTT. The encoded protein is CAAAQSDEKLFF.

This clonotype appeared many times. The rearrangement joins TRBV12-3 or TRBV12-4 to TRBJ1-2; 9 bases align to TRBD1. V was clipped by 6 bases and J by 8 bases; unmatched bases: 16. This CDR3 contains 16 residues. As DNA, the CDR3 is TGTGCCAGCAGCCCTGTGGGACAGGGCTATTCGGGAGGCTACACCTTC. Translated, it gives CASSPVGQGYSGGYTF.

In its sample, this clonotype was seen many times. V usage is TRBV9 and J usage is TRBJ2-1; D remains unclear. V gave up 0 bases and J gave up 7 bases, with 8 bases separating them. CDR1 and CDR2 (germline): SGDLS, YYNGEE. The CDR3 covers 13 residues. The CDR3 coding sequence is TGTGCCAGCAGCGTAGCTAGTAAGAATGAGCAGTTCTTC. Translated: CASSVASKNEQFF.

This clonotype was picked up many times. This chain connects TRBV7-3 to TRBJ2-2; 10 positions agree with TRBD1. V lost 4 bases, J lost 7 bases, and 6 bases stayed unmatched. This CDR3 is built from 15 residues. Germline assignment: CDR1 SGHTA and CDR2 FQGTGA. CDR3 protein: CASSYGTGVVGELFF. In DNA, the CDR3 is TGTGCCAGCAGCTATGGGACAGGGGTAGTCGGGGAGCTGTTTTTT.

This clonotype was seen at least ten times. The V and J genes are TRBV6-5 and TRBJ2-7; perhaps TRBD1 as D (6 bases). The CDR3 extends over 13 amino acids. V shed 8 bases and J shed 5 bases, with 16 bases lying between them. Germline CDR1 is MNHEY and CDR2 is SVGAGI. DNA for the CDR3: TGTGCCAGCCCCGGGACACCGACAAACGAGCAGTACTTC. Its protein is CASPGTPTNEQYF.

This clonotype has at least ten counts. The rearrangement joins TRBV7-6 to TRBJ2-1; TRBD2 matches 12 bases. V was clipped by 5 bases and J by 1 base; unmatched bases: 6. The CDR3 totals 17 residues. Germline V gene lookup returns CDR1 SGHVS and CDR2 FNYEAQ. CDR3 bases: TGTGCCAGCAGCACCGGAGGGACTAGCGGGTCCTACAATGAGCAGTTCTTC. Residues: CASSTGGTSGSYNEQFF.

This clonotype was detected ten times or more. The chain carries TRBV10-2 and TRBJ2-5; the D gene is possibly TRBD2 (6 bases). The germline gives CDR1 WSHSY, CDR2 SAAADI. V was pared by 10 bases and J by 0 bases, with 9 bases between. The CDR3 has 12 amino acids. The CDR3 reads CAIRRDQETQYF. The DNA for the CDR3 is TGCGCCATCCGGAGGGACCAAGAGACCCAGTACTTC.

This clonotype showed up many times. The chain joins TRBV10-3 to TRBJ2-5, with D unresolved. In germline, CDR1 is ENHRY, CDR2 SYGVKD. The V and J ends lost 4 bases and 3 bases respectively, with 12 bases between them. CDR3 size: 14 residues. The CDR3 spells CAISGSNQKETQYF. The CDR3 DNA sequence: TGTGCCATCAGTGGCTCTAACCAGAAAGAGACCCAGTACTTC.

This clonotype has ten or more counts. The rearrangement joins TRBV29-1 to TRBJ2-1, with D perhaps matching TRBD2 (6 bases). This CDR3 spans 15 amino acids. V was pared by 2 bases and J by 9 bases, with 20 bases between. Germline CDR1 reads SQVTM; CDR2 reads ANQGSEA. The CDR3 DNA reads TGCAGCGTTGAAAGGGGAACTCCTAGCGCCAGTGAGCAGTTCTTC. Protein product: CSVERGTPSASEQFF.

There are many counts of this clonotype. This chain links TRBV20-1 with TRBJ2-1, with a weak D call TRBD2 (6 bases). V lost 0 bases and J 3 bases, leaving 12 bases between the germline ends. Germline-derived CDR1 and CDR2 are DFQATT and SNEGSKA (reference sequence). CDR3 length: 15 amino acids. The CDR3 DNA sequence: TGCAGTGCTAGAGATGTACTAGCAGGCTACAATGAGCAGTTCTTC. Its translation: CSARDVLAGYNEQFF.

This clonotype came up many times. This chain uses TRBV11-2 with TRBJ1-1; D gene unclear. V shed 0 bases and J shed 6 bases, with 8 bases lying between them. The length of the CDR3 is 13 residues. Germline CDR1 reads SGHAT; CDR2 reads FQNNGV. The DNA for the CDR3 is TGTGCCAGCAGCTTAGACTTGGGGTCTGAAGCTTTCTTT. Amino acids: CASSLDLGSEAFF.